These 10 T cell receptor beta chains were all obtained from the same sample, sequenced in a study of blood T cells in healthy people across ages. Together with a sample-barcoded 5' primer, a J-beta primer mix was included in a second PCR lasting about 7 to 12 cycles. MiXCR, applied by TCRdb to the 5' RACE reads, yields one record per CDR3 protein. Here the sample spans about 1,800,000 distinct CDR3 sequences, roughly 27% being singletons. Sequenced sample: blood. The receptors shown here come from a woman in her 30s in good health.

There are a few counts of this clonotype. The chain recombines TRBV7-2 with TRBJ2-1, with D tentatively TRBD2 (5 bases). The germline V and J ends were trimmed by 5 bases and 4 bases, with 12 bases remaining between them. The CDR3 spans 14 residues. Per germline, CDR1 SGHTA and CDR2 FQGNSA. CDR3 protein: CASSGRRLYNEQFF. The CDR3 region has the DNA TGTGCCAGCAGCGGCCGGAGGCTTTACAATGAGCAGTTCTTC.

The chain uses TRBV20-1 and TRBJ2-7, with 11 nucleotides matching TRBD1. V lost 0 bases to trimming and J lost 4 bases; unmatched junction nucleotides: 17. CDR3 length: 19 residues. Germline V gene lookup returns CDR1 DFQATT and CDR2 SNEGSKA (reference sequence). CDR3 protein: CSARDPLGQGATPGYEQYF. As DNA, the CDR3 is TGCAGTGCTAGAGATCCCCTAGGACAGGGGGCCACCCCTGGATACGAGCAGTACTTC.

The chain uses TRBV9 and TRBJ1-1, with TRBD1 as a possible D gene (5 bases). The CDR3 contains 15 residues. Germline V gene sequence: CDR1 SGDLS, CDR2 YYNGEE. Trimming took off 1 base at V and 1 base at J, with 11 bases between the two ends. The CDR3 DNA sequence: TGTGCCAGCAGCGTATCGGGGCTACAGAACACTGAAGCTTTCTTT. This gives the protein CASSVSGLQNTEAFF.

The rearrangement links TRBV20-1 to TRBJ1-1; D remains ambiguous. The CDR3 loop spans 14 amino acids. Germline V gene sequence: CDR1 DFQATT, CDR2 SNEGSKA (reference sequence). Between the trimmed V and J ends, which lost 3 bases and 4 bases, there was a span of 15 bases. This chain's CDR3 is CSASMGRWVTEAFF. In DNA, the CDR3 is TGCAGTGCTAGTATGGGCAGGTGGGTCACTGAAGCTTTCTTT.

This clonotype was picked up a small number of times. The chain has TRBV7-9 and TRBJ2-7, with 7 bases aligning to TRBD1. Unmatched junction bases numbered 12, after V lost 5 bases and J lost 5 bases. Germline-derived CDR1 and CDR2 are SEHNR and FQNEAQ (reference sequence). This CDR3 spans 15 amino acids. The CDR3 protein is CASSGWDSSFDEQYF. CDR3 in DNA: TGTGCCAGCAGCGGGTGGGACAGTAGTTTCGACGAGCAGTACTTC.

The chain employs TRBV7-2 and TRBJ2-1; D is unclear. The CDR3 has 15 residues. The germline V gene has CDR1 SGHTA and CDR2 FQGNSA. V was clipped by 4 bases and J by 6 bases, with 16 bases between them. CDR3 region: CASSSLQIRRNEQFF. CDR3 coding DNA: TGTGCCAGCAGCTCATTACAGATTCGGCGCAATGAGCAGTTCTTC.

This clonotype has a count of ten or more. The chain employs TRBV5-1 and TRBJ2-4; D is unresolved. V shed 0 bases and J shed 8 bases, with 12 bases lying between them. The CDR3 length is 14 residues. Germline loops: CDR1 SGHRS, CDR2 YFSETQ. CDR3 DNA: TGCGCCAGCAGCTTGGATGGGATTGGGGACATTCAGTACTTC. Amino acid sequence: CASSLDGIGDIQYF.

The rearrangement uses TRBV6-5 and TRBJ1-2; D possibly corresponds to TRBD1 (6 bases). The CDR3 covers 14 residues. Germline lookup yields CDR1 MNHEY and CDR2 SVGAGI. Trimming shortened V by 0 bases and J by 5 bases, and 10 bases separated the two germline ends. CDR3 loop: CASSYSTGRYGYTF. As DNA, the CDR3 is TGTGCCAGCAGTTACTCTACAGGGAGATATGGCTACACCTTC.

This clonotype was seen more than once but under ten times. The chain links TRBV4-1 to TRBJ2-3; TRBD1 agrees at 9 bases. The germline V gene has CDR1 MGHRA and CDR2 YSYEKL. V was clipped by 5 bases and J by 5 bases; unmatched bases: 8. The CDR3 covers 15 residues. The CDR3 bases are TGCGCCAGCAGCGCACCGGGACAGGGAGGAGATACGCAGTATTTT. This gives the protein CASSAPGQGGDTQYF.

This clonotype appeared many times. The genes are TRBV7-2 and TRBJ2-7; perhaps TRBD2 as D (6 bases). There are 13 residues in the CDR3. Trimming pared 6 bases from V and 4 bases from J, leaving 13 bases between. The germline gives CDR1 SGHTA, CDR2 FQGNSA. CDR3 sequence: CASSPRGAYEQYF. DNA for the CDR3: TGTGCCAGCAGTCCGCGGGGCGCTTACGAGCAGTACTTC. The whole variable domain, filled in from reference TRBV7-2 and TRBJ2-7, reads GAGVSQSPSNKVTEKGKDVELRCDPISGHTALYWYRQSLGQGLEFLIYFQGNSAPDKSGLPSDRFSAERTGGSVSTLTIQRTQQEDSAVYLCASSPRGAYEQYFGPGTRLTVT.